The rows below give T cell receptor beta chains drawn from one sample of a study of Ad26.COV2.S vaccination and SARS-CoV-2 variants. The method was immunoSEQ multiplex PCR; TCRdb's version includes in-frame clones alone and lacks a portion of them. The sample records about 440,000 clones, about 90% being singletons. The sample in question was peripheral blood, obtained in a trial of Ad26.COV2.S vaccine versus placebo. The receptors come from a person aged 18-65 years who received the Ad26.COV2.S COVID-19 vaccine or a placebo. Both conserved end residues are part of each CDR3. The D gene is left open where the match is weak. Expanded clones are given a class, and other clones once, few, many or no size at all.

NA	TRBJ2-7	TRBV29-1	NA	CSVAQGSYEQYF	TGCAGCGTTGCACAGGGAAGCTACGAGCAGTACTTC
NA	TRBJ2-5	TRBV10-3	NA	CAITTGSQETQYF	TGTGCCATCACTACAGGGTCCCAAGAGACCCAGTACTTC
TRBD2	TRBJ2-1	TRBV3-1/TRBV3-2	NA	CASRPSGRYYNEQFF	TGTGCCAGCAGACCCAGCGGGAGGTACTACAATGAGCAGTTCTTC
TRBD1	TRBJ1-1	TRBV2	NA	CASTRDRVVPEAFF	TGTGCCAGCACCCGGGACAGGGTTGTGCCCGAAGCTTTCTTT
NA	TRBJ2-2	TRBV15	NA	CATSRRTQGPGELFF	TGTGCCACCAGCAGAAGGACACAGGGCCCCGGGGAGCTGTTTTTT
TRBD1	TRBJ2-7	TRBV7-6	NA	CASSSVRDRGYEQYF	TGTGCCAGCAGCTCGGTCCGGGACAGGGGATACGAGCAGTACTTC
TRBD1	TRBJ2-7	TRBV7-2	NA	CASSRDRGGEQYF	TGTGCCAGCAGCCGGGACAGGGGCGGCGAGCAGTACTTC
TRBD2	TRBJ2-2	TRBV29-1	NA	CSVYGTSETNTGELFF	TGCAGCGTGTACGGGACTAGCGAAACGAACACCGGGGAGCTGTTTTTT
NA	TRBJ2-7	TRBV2	NA	CASSGGRGIGPYEQYF	TGTGCCAGCAGTGGGGGGCGGGGGATAGGCCCCTACGAGCAGTACTTC
TRBD2	TRBJ2-7	TRBV7-2	once	CASRGGGYEQYF	TGTGCCAGCCGTGGGGGGGGGTACGAGCAGTACTTC
NA	TRBJ1-2	TRBV3-1/TRBV3-2	NA	CASSQVLGPKNGYTF	TGTGCCAGCAGCCAAGTCCTAGGACCCAAAAATGGCTACACCTTC
NA	TRBJ2-3	TRBV3-1/TRBV3-2	NA	CASSHRPRGQLADTQYF	TGTGCCAGCAGCCACCGACCCAGGGGCCAGTTGGCAGATACGCAGTATTTT
NA	TRBJ2-1	TRBV10-3	once	CAISESSRRDNEQFF	TGTGCCATCAGTGAGTCGTCTAGGAGAGACAATGAGCAGTTCTTC
NA	TRBJ2-2	TRBV7-9	NA	CASSSIGLLNTGELFF	TGTGCCAGCAGTTCAATAGGACTCCTGAACACCGGGGAGCTGTTTTTT
NA	TRBJ2-7	TRBV27	NA	CASSRGYEQYF	TGTGCCAGCAGTCGCGGATACGAGCAGTACTTC
NA	TRBJ2-5	TRBV5-6	NA	CASSSNKRAQYF	TGTGCCAGCAGCTCGAATAAGCGGGCCCAGTACTTC
NA	TRBJ2-7	TRBV10-3	NA	CAISVIGVDAGGHRSYEQYF	TGTGCCATCAGTGTTATAGGGGTCGACGCCGGAGGTCATCGAAGTTACGAGCAGTACTTC
TRBD1	TRBJ2-5	TRBV4-1	NA	CASSQENRGSQETQYF	TGCGCCAGCAGCCAAGAAAACAGGGGATCCCAAGAGACCCAGTACTTC